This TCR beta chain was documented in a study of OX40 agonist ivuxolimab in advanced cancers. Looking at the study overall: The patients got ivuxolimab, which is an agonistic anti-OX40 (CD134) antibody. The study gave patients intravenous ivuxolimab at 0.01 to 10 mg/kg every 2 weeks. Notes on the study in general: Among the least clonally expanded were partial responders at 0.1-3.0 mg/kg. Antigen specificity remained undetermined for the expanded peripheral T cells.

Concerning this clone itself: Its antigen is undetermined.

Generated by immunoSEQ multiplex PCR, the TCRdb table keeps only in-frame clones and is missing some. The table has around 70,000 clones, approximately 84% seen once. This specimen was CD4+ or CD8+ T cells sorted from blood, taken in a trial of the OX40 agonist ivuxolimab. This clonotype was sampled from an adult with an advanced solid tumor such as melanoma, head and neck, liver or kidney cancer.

CDR3 DNA sequence: TGTGCCAGTAGAGAAGGGACAGGGGGAACCGGGGAGCTGTTTTTT. Amino acid sequence: CASREGTGGTGELFF. This chain links TRBV19 with TRBJ2-2, with 11 bases that match TRBD1. Germline loops: CDR1 LNHDA, CDR2 SQIVND (reference sequence). The CDR3 length is 15 residues. The V and J ends lost 6 bases and 5 bases, in that order; junction bases with no gene match: 5.